Below are 18 T cell receptor beta chains sequenced from a single sample in a study of control samples from healthy donors and cancer patients. Repertoires were generated with immunoSEQ multiplex PCR, while TCRdb's copy carries only in-frame clones and drops some. The sample includes 96,000 or so clones, about 92% seen only once; the top ten take roughly 8%. Sequenced: blood. The receptor source for this set is a man in his late teens or twenties in good health.

The CDR3 sequence is CASSQGQGVDTEAFF. The CDR3 DNA follows: TGCGCCAGCAGCCAAGGGCAGGGGGTGGACACTGAAGCTTTCTTT. The chain is built from TRBV4-1 and TRBJ1-1, with 7 nucleotides matching TRBD1. CDR3 size: 15 residues. The germline V gene encodes CDR1 MGHRA and CDR2 YSYEKL. Unmatched junction bases numbered 5, after V lost 1 base and J lost 3 bases.

The chain is built from TRBV7-8 and TRBJ1-6, with TRBD1 matching over 10 bases. This CDR3 is 16 amino acids long. Germline V gives CDR1 SGHVS, CDR2 FQNEAQ. With 1 base clipped from V and 5 bases from J, the junction kept 2 bases outside the gene matches. For the CDR3, the DNA is TGTGCCAGCAGCTTAGGACAGGGGGCTAATAATTCACCCCTCCACTTT. Translated: CASSLGQGANNSPLHF.

The CDR3 loop is CASSLGTGQGNEQFF. CDR3 DNA: TGTGCCAGCAGCTTAGGGACGGGACAGGGGAATGAGCAGTTCTTC. The V call is TRBV11-2, the J call TRBJ2-1; 10 bases line up with TRBD1. Per germline, CDR1 SGHAT and CDR2 FQNNGV. The CDR3 has 15 amino acids. Trimming took 1 base from V and 7 from J; bases not matched to a gene: 4.

This sequence joins TRBV3-1 (or the pseudogene TRBV3-2) and TRBJ1-1, with D hard to call. The CDR3 covers 12 residues. The V end was cut by 3 bases, the J end by 6 bases, with 8 bases between. Germline loops: CDR1 LGHDT, CDR2 YNNKEL (reference sequence). The CDR3 coding sequence is TGTGCCAGCAGCCATCTCGAGTCTGAAGCTTTCTTT. Translating gives CASSHLESEAFF.

The chain uses TRBV27 and TRBJ1-4; no firm D call. There are 16 residues in the CDR3. Per germline, CDR1 MNHEY and CDR2 SMNVEV (reference sequence). V shed 5 bases and J shed 5 bases, with 18 bases lying between them. This CDR3 is CASSHTPVTGNEKLFF. CDR3 DNA: TGTGCCAGCAGTCATACCCCAGTTACGGGAAATGAAAAACTGTTTTTT.

This chain links TRBV10-3 with TRBJ2-5; 10 bases align to TRBD1. V shed 6 bases and J 5 bases; nucleotides not matched to a gene: 9. The germline V gene has CDR1 ENHRY and CDR2 SYGVKD. The CDR3 contains 15 residues. The CDR3 DNA follows: TGTGCCATCAGGACCGGGACAGGGGCAGGCGAGACCCAGTACTTC. Its translation is CAIRTGTGAGETQYF.

The V and J genes are TRBV9 and TRBJ2-7, with 14 bases aligning to TRBD2. With V trimmed by 4 bases and J by 4 bases, 4 bases remained unmatched. CDR3 size: 15 residues. Germline values: CDR1 SGDLS, CDR2 YYNGEE. The CDR3 loop is CASSRGLAGVYEQYF. The CDR3, as DNA: TGTGCCAGCAGCCGGGGACTAGCGGGAGTGTACGAGCAGTACTTC.

The V and J genes are TRBV19 and TRBJ1-1; 9 positions agree with TRBD1. There are 15 residues in the CDR3. Germline V gene data show CDR1 as LNHDA and CDR2 as SQIVND (reference sequence). The ends lost 4 bases at V and 1 base at J; junction bases unmatched: 4. CDR3 amino acids: CASSRRTGANTEAFF. DNA of the CDR3: TGTGCCAGTAGTAGACGGACAGGGGCGAACACTGAAGCTTTCTTT.

This chain uses TRBV6-6 with TRBJ1-5; 7 positions agree with TRBD1. This CDR3 spans 16 amino acids. The germline gives CDR1 MNHNY, CDR2 SVGAGI (reference sequence). J lost 2 bases, V lost 0 bases, and 4 bases had no gene match. The CDR3 here is CASSYSDRVGNQPQHF. The CDR3 nucleotides are TGTGCCAGCAGTTACTCAGACAGGGTTGGCAATCAGCCCCAGCATTTT.

This chain joins TRBV15 and TRBJ1-3; D may be TRBD1 (6 bases). Trimming removed 0 bases from V and 9 bases from J, with 15 bases in between. Germline CDR1 is LNHNV and CDR2 is YYDKDF (reference sequence). The CDR3 has 15 residues. This chain's CDR3 is CATSREWGAGVTIYF. In DNA, the CDR3 is TGTGCCACCAGCAGAGAATGGGGGGCCGGCGTCACCATATATTTT.

This chain connects TRBV4-1 to TRBJ1-2; 7 bases map to TRBD1. Germline loops: CDR1 MGHRA, CDR2 YSYEKL. With V trimmed by 1 base and J by 2 bases, 4 bases remained unmatched. The CDR3 runs 15 residues. Here the CDR3 reads CASSQGQGLNYGYTF. CDR3 in DNA: TGCGCCAGCAGCCAAGGACAGGGTTTAAACTATGGCTACACCTTC.

The chain employs TRBV3-1 (or the pseudogene TRBV3-2) and TRBJ1-1, with 10 positions matching TRBD1. V was pared by 6 bases and J by 5 bases, with 9 bases of the junction left unmatched. The CDR3 has 15 residues. Germline V gene sequence: CDR1 LGHDT, CDR2 YNNKEL (reference sequence). CDR3 sequence (DNA): TGTGCCAGCAGAGCACGACAGGGGGCTAATACTGAAGCTTTCTTT. This translates into CASRARQGANTEAFF.

The chain links TRBV6-5 to TRBJ1-2; TRBD1 might be the D (6 bases). V gave up 5 bases and J gave up 6 bases, with 10 bases separating them. CDR3 size: 12 residues. Per the germline V gene, CDR1 is MNHEY and CDR2 is SVGAGI. The CDR3 nucleotides read TGTGCCAGCAGTAACACAGGGCATGGCTACACCTTC. Its translation: CASSNTGHGYTF.

The gene calls are TRBV30 and TRBJ1-6, with 7 bases that match TRBD1. With 4 bases clipped from V and 0 bases from J, the junction kept 9 bases outside the gene matches. The germline V gene encodes CDR1 GTSNPN and CDR2 SVGIG (reference sequence). There are 17 residues in the CDR3. The CDR3 loop reads CAWKLSGGSSYNSPLHF. CDR3 DNA sequence: TGTGCCTGGAAACTATCAGGGGGAAGCTCCTATAATTCACCCCTCCACTTT.

This clone was seen once. The chain carries TRBV2 and TRBJ2-1, with a possible D match to TRBD2 (5 bases). This CDR3 is 15 amino acids long. Germline CDR1 is SNHLY and CDR2 is FYNNEI. Between the trimmed V and J ends, which lost 8 bases and 6 bases, there was a span of 20 bases. Here the CDR3 DNA reads TGTGCCAGCGGAGGCGCTACTGGACGGGGCAATGAGCAGTTCTTC. This translates into CASGGATGRGNEQFF.

This chain uses TRBV16 with TRBJ1-5; no firm D call. CDR3 size: 15 residues. Germline CDR1 and CDR2: KGHSY and FQNENV. V lost 5 bases and J lost 0, with 11 bases in between. CDR3 sequence reads: CASSSPRNSNQPQHF. The CDR3 DNA sequence: TGTGCCAGCAGCTCTCCCAGGAATAGCAATCAGCCCCAGCATTTT.

The V and J genes are TRBV12-3 or TRBV12-4 and TRBJ1-5; D remains ambiguous. This CDR3 has 13 residues. The V end was cut by 5 bases, the J end by 3 bases, with 8 bases between. CDR3 sequence reads: CASSPGPNQPQHF. The CDR3 DNA sequence: TGTGCCAGCAGTCCCGGACCCAATCAGCCCCAGCATTTT.

This clone was found once. The chain recombines TRBV7-8 with TRBJ1-4, with D perhaps matching TRBD1 (6 bases). This CDR3 spans 16 amino acids. CDR1 is SGHVS and CDR2 is FQNEAQ in the germline V gene. Trimming shortened V by 7 bases and J by 8 bases, and 23 bases separated the two germline ends. The CDR3 loop reads CASMGAGAKVYEKLFF. The CDR3 bases are TGTGCCAGCATGGGGGCAGGGGCAAAGGTTTACGAAAAACTGTTTTTT. The whole variable domain, filled in from reference TRBV7-8 and TRBJ1-4, reads GAGVSQSPRYKVAKRGQDVALRCDPISGHVSLFWYQQALGQGPEFLTYFQNEAQLDKSGLPSDRFFAERPEGSVSTLKIQRTQQEDSAVYLCASMGAGAKVYEKLFFGSGTQLSVL.